A single sample gave rise to the 32 T cell receptor beta chains below, sequenced in a study of blood T cell repertoires in COVID-19 (TCRdb year 2020). Receptor amplification or capture employed the immunoSEQ multiplex PCR assay. Here the immuneACCESS table is served through TCRdb, limited to in-frame sequences with V and J called. Missing clones are a known gap in these copies; in checked studies unresolved V genes cover under half, and the rest lacks a known reason. This sample has about 270,000 clones in its table, and 91% of those were observed once. Of the sample, around 2.6% is held by the ten largest clones. The sequenced sample consisted of peripheral blood. The receptors originated from a person under 35 with COVID-19, enrolled during active disease.

The rearrangement links TRBV11-2 to TRBJ2-3, with TRBD2 matching over 10 bases. J gave up 5 bases and V 6 bases, and 2 bases lay outside the gene matches. This CDR3 is built from 13 residues. CDR1 SGHAT and CDR2 FQNNGV come from the germline V gene. The CDR3: CASRLAGEDTQYF. The CDR3 DNA sequence: TGTGCCAGCAGGCTAGCGGGAGAAGATACGCAGTATTTT.

V is TRBV19 and J is TRBJ2-7; 8 bases fit TRBD1. V lost 5 bases, J lost 0 bases, and 6 bases stayed unmatched. CDR1 is LNHDA and CDR2 is SQIVND in the germline V gene (reference sequence). CDR3 length: 15 residues. In DNA form, the CDR3 reads TGTGCCAGTAGTGCTCCTGGGACAGGCTCCTACGAGCAGTACTTC. Its translation: CASSAPGTGSYEQYF. The full variable domain, with the rest looked up from reference TRBV19 and TRBJ2-7, is DGGITQSPKYLFRKEGQNVTLSCEQNLNHDAMYWYRQDPGQGLRLIYYSQIVNDFQKGDIAEGYSVSREKKESFPLTVTSAQKNPTAFYLCASSAPGTGSYEQYFGPGTRLTVT.

This clone was counted between two and nine times. The chain joins TRBV2 to TRBJ2-2, with 14 positions matching TRBD2. The germline V gene has CDR1 SNHLY and CDR2 FYNNEI. The CDR3 runs 20 residues. The trim removed 6 bases at V and 3 bases at J, leaving 15 bases unmatched. DNA for the CDR3: TGTGCCAGCAGCGCCTTCTACGGGACTAGCGGGAGTAAGGACACCGGGGAGCTGTTTTTT. This sequence encodes CASSAFYGTSGSKDTGELFF.

CDR3 nucleotide sequence: TGCGCCAGCAGATCTGGACAGGGAGGACTCCAAGAGACCCAGTACTTC. It yields the protein CASRSGQGGLQETQYF. The chain employs TRBV5-1 and TRBJ2-5, with 8 positions matching TRBD1. This CDR3 comprises 16 residues. The germline V gene has CDR1 SGHRS and CDR2 YFSETQ. Trimming removed 5 bases from V and 1 base from J; junction bases left unmatched: 10.

V is TRBV4-1 and J is TRBJ2-7, with a possible D match to TRBD2 (6 bases). Germline values: CDR1 MGHRA, CDR2 YSYEKL. CDR3 size: 13 residues. The ends were cut back, 1 base at V and 3 bases at J, with 7 bases in the middle. CDR3 sequence: CASSQVGGYEQYF. As DNA, the CDR3 is TGCGCCAGCAGCCAAGTGGGGGGCTACGAGCAGTACTTC.

This clone was observed once. The chain combines TRBV15 with TRBJ2-1, with 9 bases fitting TRBD2. Trimming cost V 5 bases and J 4 bases; bases outside gene matches: 3. The germline CDR1 and CDR2 sequences are LNHNV and YYDKDF (reference sequence). The CDR3 is made up of 14 amino acids. In nucleotides, the CDR3 is TGTGCCACCAGCGGTAGCGGGGGATACAATGAGCAGTTCTTC. It is translated as CATSGSGGYNEQFF.

The rearrangement joins TRBV25-1 to TRBJ2-2, with D perhaps matching TRBD1 (6 bases). Germline-derived CDR1 and CDR2 are MGHDK and SYGVNS. Trimming cost V 8 bases and J 6 bases, with 19 bases left between them. The CDR3 extends over 15 amino acids. CDR3 nucleotides: TGTGCCAGCCGCCTCGAAGGGGGTAAGGCCGGGGAGCTGTTTTTT. This translates into CASRLEGGKAGELFF.

The genes are TRBV18 and TRBJ2-1, with 10 bases matching TRBD2. This CDR3 contains 18 residues. Germline CDR1 KGHSH, CDR2 LQKENI. Trimming took 2 bases from V and 0 from J; bases not matched to a gene: 7. The CDR3 protein is CASSPAFASGSSYNEQFF. For the CDR3, the DNA is TGTGCCAGCTCACCAGCTTTTGCTAGCGGGAGCTCCTACAATGAGCAGTTCTTC.

The gene calls are TRBV4-1 and TRBJ1-6, with 7 bases lining up with TRBD1. Germline CDR1 MGHRA, CDR2 YSYEKL. V was clipped by 2 bases and J by 4 bases; unmatched bases: 2. The CDR3 is 15 residues long. Here the CDR3 DNA reads TGCGCCAGCAGCCAACCGACAGGGTATAATTCACCCCTCCACTTT. Amino acids: CASSQPTGYNSPLHF.

The chain has TRBV29-1 and TRBJ2-7; 8 bases line up with TRBD1. The CDR3 runs to 15 residues. Trimming at V came to 5 bases and at J to 3 bases, leaving 12 bases not matched to a gene. CDR1 and CDR2 from the germline V gene are SQVTM and ANQGSEA. The CDR3 protein is CSVHTRQGRGYEQYF. The DNA for the CDR3 is TGCAGCGTTCACACCCGACAGGGGCGAGGCTACGAGCAGTACTTC.

The chain joins TRBV5-1 to TRBJ1-4; 10 positions match TRBD1. The CDR3 loop spans 16 amino acids. The germline V gene has CDR1 SGHRS and CDR2 YFSETQ. V lost 4 bases and J lost 7; bases outside the gene matches: 10. CDR3 DNA sequence: TGCGCCAGCAGCCAAGGGACAGGGGAGCGGAGTGAAAAACTGTTTTTT. Encoded protein: CASSQGTGERSEKLFF.

V and J are TRBV11-2 and TRBJ2-3, with TRBD2 matching over 10 bases. Germline CDR1 and CDR2: SGHAT and FQNNGV. The junction had 12 bases not matched to a gene; V was cut back by 5 bases and J by 4 bases. The CDR3 is 17 amino acids. The DNA of the CDR3 is TGTGCCAGCAGCCACGACGGAGCGGGAGGGTGGGCAGATACGCAGTATTTT. It specifies CASSHDGAGGWADTQYF.

This clone showed up just a few times. This rearrangement joins TRBV24-1 to TRBJ2-1; perhaps TRBD1 as D (6 bases). The CDR3 consists of 12 residues. Germline assignment: CDR1 KGHDR and CDR2 SFDVKD. V dropped 6 bases and J dropped 8 bases, with 10 bases sitting between them. CDR3 in amino acids: CATSKQGDEQFF. The CDR3 DNA is TGTGCCACCAGTAAACAGGGCGATGAGCAGTTCTTC.

This chain uses TRBV15 with TRBJ1-5; 7 bases match TRBD1. The CDR3 is made up of 16 amino acids. The V gene's germline CDR1 is LNHNV and CDR2 YYDKDF (reference sequence). V dropped 5 bases and J dropped 5; count of bases not matched to a gene: 12. CDR3 in DNA: TGTGCCACCAGCCCTTCCAGGGGGGATGCAGATCAGCCCCAGCATTTT. Translating gives CATSPSRGDADQPQHF.

The chain joins TRBV11-2 to TRBJ2-3; a weak D match, TRBD2 (6 bases). Trimming left V 1 base short and J 2 bases short, with 19 bases between. CDR1 and CDR2 from the germline V gene are SGHAT and FQNNGV. This CDR3 spans 18 amino acids. The CDR3 here is CASSLGGLSSEATDTQYF. In DNA, the CDR3 is TGTGCCAGCAGCTTAGGGGGCCTTTCTAGCGAAGCCACAGATACGCAGTATTTT. Full variable domain (rest looked up from reference TRBV11-2 and TRBJ2-3): EAGVAQSPRYKIIEKRQSVAFWCNPISGHATLYWYQQILGQGPKLLIQFQNNGVVDDSQLPKDRFSAERLKGVDSTLKIQPAKLEDSAVYLCASSLGGLSSEATDTQYFGPGTRLTVL.

The J gene is TRBJ2-7, the V gene TRBV15; maybe TRBD1 (5 bases). The V gene's germline CDR1 is LNHNV and CDR2 YYDKDF (reference sequence). This CDR3 has 15 residues. V was cut by 1 base and J by 3 bases, with 13 bases left in between. Here the CDR3 reads CATSRAPGQDYEQYF. For the CDR3, the DNA is TGTGCCACCAGCAGAGCCCCAGGGCAGGACTACGAGCAGTACTTC.

The chain couples TRBV5-1 to TRBJ2-5, with 8 bases matching TRBD1. CDR1 and CDR2 from the germline V gene are SGHRS and YFSETQ. This CDR3 is built from 15 residues. Germline trimming cut 0 bases from V and 1 base from J; bases unmatched to any gene: 2. The CDR3 here is CASSLDRGAQETQYF. CDR3 DNA: TGCGCCAGCAGCTTGGACAGGGGGGCCCAAGAGACCCAGTACTTC. Full variable domain (outside the CDR3, taken from reference TRBV5-1 and TRBJ2-5): KAGVTQTPRYLIKTRGQQVTLSCSPISGHRSVSWYQQTPGQGLQFLFEYFSETQRNKGNFPGRFSGRQFSNSRSEMNVSTLELGDSALYLCASSLDRGAQETQYFGPGTRLLVL.

This chain links TRBV2 with TRBJ2-7; D is unresolved. From germline, CDR1 is SNHLY and CDR2 FYNNEI. The CDR3 runs 11 residues. The V gene lost 6 bases and the J gene lost 2 bases, with 5 bases spanning the gap. The CDR3 here is CASRLAYEQYF. DNA for the CDR3: TGTGCCAGCAGGCTAGCCTACGAGCAGTACTTC.

The chain combines TRBV3-1 (or the pseudogene TRBV3-2) with TRBJ2-1; D gene ambiguous. This CDR3 has 13 residues. Trimming took 0 bases from V and 11 from J, leaving 11 bases between them. Germline CDR1 and CDR2: LGHDT and YNNKEL (reference sequence). CDR3 region: CASSQDEFAQQFF. In DNA form, the CDR3 reads TGTGCCAGCAGCCAAGATGAGTTTGCTCAGCAGTTCTTC.

This chain joins TRBV7-9 and TRBJ1-5, with 8 bases aligning to TRBD1. Germline V gene lookup returns CDR1 SEHNR and CDR2 FQNEAQ (reference sequence). Trimming at V came to 4 bases and at J to 4 bases, leaving 3 bases not matched to a gene. CDR3 length: 14 residues. The CDR3 loop reads CASSSGGSNQPQHF. DNA for the CDR3: TGTGCCAGCAGCTCAGGGGGCTCAAATCAGCCCCAGCATTTT.

The V and J genes are TRBV6-1 and TRBJ1-5; D not resolved. The CDR3 contains 12 residues. Trimming took 3 bases from V and 7 from J, leaving 7 bases between them. The germline gives CDR1 MNHNS, CDR2 SASEGT. CDR3 bases: TGTGCCAGCAGTGATCTCAGACAGCCCCAGCATTTT. This sequence encodes CASSDLRQPQHF.

V usage is TRBV25-1 and J usage is TRBJ2-3, with a weak D call TRBD2 (5 bases). Per the germline V gene, CDR1 is MGHDK and CDR2 is SYGVNS. The CDR3 is made up of 17 amino acids. V lost 4 bases, J lost 1 base, and 18 bases lay in between. CDR3 bases: TGTGCCAGCAGTGCCGTCTCGGGGATACAAGGCACAGATACGCAGTATTTT. Translating gives CASSAVSGIQGTDTQYF.

V is TRBV28 and J is TRBJ2-1; D perhaps matches TRBD2 (5 bases). The length of the CDR3 is 12 residues. Germline V lookup: CDR1 MDHEN, CDR2 SYDVKM. Trimming pared 5 bases from V and 8 bases from J, leaving 10 bases between. CDR3 coding DNA: TGTGCCAGCAGTAAGCGGTGGGATGAGCAGTTCTTC. It yields the protein CASSKRWDEQFF. Drawing the rest from reference TRBV28 and TRBJ2-1, the complete variable domain is DVKVTQSSRYLVKRTGEKVFLECVQDMDHENMFWYRQDPGLGLRLIYFSYDVKMKEKGDIPEGYSVSREKKERFSLILESASTNQTSMYLCASSKRWDEQFFGPGTRLTVL.

This clone has only a few counts. The V and J genes are TRBV2 and TRBJ2-7; 13 bases are a match to TRBD2. This CDR3 contains 16 residues. CDR1 SNHLY and CDR2 FYNNEI come from the germline V gene. The V and J ends lost 1 base and 6 bases, in that order; junction bases with no gene match: 6. In DNA form, the CDR3 reads TGTGCCAGCAGTGAAGGGACTAGCGGGAGATTAGGCGAGCAGTACTTC. Translation gives CASSEGTSGRLGEQYF. Full variable domain (missing parts from reference TRBV2 and TRBJ2-7): EPEVTQTPSHQVTQMGQEVILRCVPISNHLYFYWYRQILGQKVEFLVSFYNNEISEKSEIFDDQFSVERPDGSNFTLKIRSTKLEDSAMYFCASSEGTSGRLGEQYFGPGTRLTVT.

The genes are TRBV29-1 and TRBJ2-7; TRBD2 might be the D (6 bases). CDR3 size: 16 residues. Germline loops: CDR1 SQVTM, CDR2 ANQGSEA. The V and J ends lost 0 bases and 6 bases respectively, with 21 bases between them. The DNA for the CDR3 is TGCAGCGTTGAAGACTCGGGAGCCTCCTTCTTTTGCGAGCAGTACTTC. The encoded protein is CSVEDSGASFFCEQYF.

The J gene is TRBJ2-2, the V gene TRBV6-5; TRBD2 is a possible D gene (5 bases). The length of the CDR3 is 14 residues. V gave up 6 bases and J gave up 5 bases, with 13 bases separating them. Germline V gene data show CDR1 as MNHEY and CDR2 as SVGAGI. CDR3 amino acids: CASSGDFGTGELFF. CDR3 nucleotide sequence: TGTGCCAGCAGCGGGGATTTTGGAACCGGGGAGCTGTTTTTT.

The rearrangement joins TRBV7-9 to TRBJ2-7, with 9 nucleotides matching TRBD1. There are 15 residues in the CDR3. Unmatched junction bases numbered 10, after V lost 5 bases and J lost 5 bases. Germline CDR1 reads SEHNR; CDR2 reads FQNEAQ (reference sequence). The CDR3 reads CASSPRTGVYHEQYF. The CDR3 region has the DNA TGTGCCAGCAGCCCACGGACAGGGGTTTACCACGAGCAGTACTTC.

This chain connects TRBV2 to TRBJ2-3; 8 nucleotides agree with TRBD2. Germline-derived CDR1 and CDR2 are SNHLY and FYNNEI. The V gene end was trimmed by 6 bases and the J gene end by 4 bases; junction bases not matched to a gene: 6. CDR3 length equals 14 residues. Here the CDR3 reads CASRLTGGADTQYF. The CDR3 bases are TGTGCCAGCAGACTTACGGGGGGGGCAGATACGCAGTATTTT.

This clone was seen a single time. This chain links TRBV5-6 with TRBJ2-3, with D perhaps TRBD2 (6 bases). This CDR3 has 15 amino acids. The germline gives CDR1 SGHDT, CDR2 YYEEEE. V shed 2 bases and J shed 0 bases, with 10 bases lying between them. CDR3 residues: CASSFFSGSTDTQYF. CDR3 in DNA: TGTGCCAGCAGCTTTTTTAGCGGTAGCACAGATACGCAGTATTTT.

Comments on this clone: A read error may produce the germline difference seen at one junction end. This chain links TRBV9 with TRBJ1-2, with D possibly being TRBD1 (5 bases). Germline lookup yields CDR1 SGDLS and CDR2 YYNGEE. This CDR3 contains 14 residues. The CDR3 DNA reads as TGTGCCAGCAGCGGCGGGACGGATAACTTTGGCTACACCTTC. Amino acid sequence: CASSGGTDNFGYTF.

The chain joins TRBV4-1 to TRBJ2-6, with TRBD2 matching over 8 bases. There are 17 residues in the CDR3. The J segment lost 3 bases and the V segment lost 7 bases, leaving 11 bases of the junction unmatched. The germline V gene has CDR1 MGHRA and CDR2 YSYEKL. The CDR3 nucleotides read TGCGCCAGCAACCCCGGACTAGCCCTTGGTGGGGCCAACGTCCTGACTTTC. Amino acids: CASNPGLALGGANVLTF.

The genes are TRBV30 and TRBJ1-5; D may be TRBD1 (6 bases). The CDR3 runs to 14 residues. V was clipped by 2 bases and J by 6 bases, with 14 bases between them. Germline V CDR1 and CDR2: GTSNPN, SVGIG (reference sequence). The CDR3, as DNA: TGTGCCTGGAGTAGGGGGGGCGCGGGTCAGCCCCAGCATTTT. Translating gives CAWSRGGAGQPQHF.